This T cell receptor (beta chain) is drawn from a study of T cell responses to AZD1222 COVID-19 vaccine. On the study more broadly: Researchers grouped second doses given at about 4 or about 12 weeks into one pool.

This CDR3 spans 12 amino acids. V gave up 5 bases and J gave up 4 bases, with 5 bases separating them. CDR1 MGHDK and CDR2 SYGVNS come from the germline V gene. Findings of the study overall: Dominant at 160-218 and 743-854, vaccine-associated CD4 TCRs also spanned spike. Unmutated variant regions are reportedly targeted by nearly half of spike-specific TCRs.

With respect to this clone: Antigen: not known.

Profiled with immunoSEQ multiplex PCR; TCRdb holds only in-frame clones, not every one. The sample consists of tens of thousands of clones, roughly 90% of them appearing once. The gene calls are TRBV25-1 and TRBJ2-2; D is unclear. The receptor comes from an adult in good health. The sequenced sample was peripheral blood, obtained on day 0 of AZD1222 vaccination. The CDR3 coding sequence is TGTGCCAGCAGTCACGGCACCGGGGAGCTGTTTTTT. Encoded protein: CASSHGTGELFF. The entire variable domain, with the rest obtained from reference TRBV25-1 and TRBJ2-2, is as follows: EADIYQTPRYLVIGTGKKITLECSQTMGHDKMYWYQQDPGMELHLIHYSYGVNSTEKGDLSSESTVSRIRTEHFPLTLESARPSHTSQYLCASSHGTGELFFGEGSRLTVL.